A single TCR beta chain is shown here with its context. The antigen is not known. The data are from a study of OX40 agonist ivuxolimab in advanced cancers. It was autoimmune disease history or systemic immunosuppression that excluded patients. V shed 6 bases and J shed 6 bases, with 6 bases lying between them. This CDR3 region has 11 residues. Germline V gives CDR1 SGDLS, CDR2 YYNGEE. General study points: Near-lowest levels of clonal expansion characterized partial responders at 0.1-3.0 mg/kg. It was also the case that some nonresponders had low normalized T-cell clonal expansion. CD4+ and CD8+ T cells in blood underwent clonal expansion by week 6 at 0.1 to 3.0 mg/kg.

Method: immunoSEQ multiplex PCR; TCRdb's copy keeps in-frame clones and lacks some. The sample shows around 74,000 clones, roughly 92% of them seen only once. The material sequenced was CD4+ or CD8+ T cells sorted from blood, taken in a trial of the OX40 agonist ivuxolimab. The chain couples TRBV9 to TRBJ2-2, with D hard to call. This receptor was taken from an adult with an advanced solid tumor such as melanoma, head and neck, liver or kidney cancer. The CDR3 loop reads CASTSSGELFF. The DNA for the CDR3 is TGTGCCAGCACATCTTCCGGGGAGCTGTTTTTT.